The rows below give T cell receptor beta chains drawn from one sample of a study of CD8 T cells in ankylosing spondylitis. MiXCR, run by TCRdb on the 5' RACE reads, gives a single entry per CDR3 protein. Among a few hundred thousand distinct CDR3 sequences listed, less than 25% were seen once. Sequenced input: blood, either unsorted or a sorted T cell fraction (not recorded which). The receptor source for this set is a female donor with ankylosing spondylitis or in good health (not recorded which). Both conserved end residues are part of each CDR3. Fields, in order: CDR3 length, D gene, clone size, V gene, J gene, CDR3 protein, CDR3 DNA. A D gene is named only where the DNA matches it firmly. Part of the rows lack a size; the others show once, few, many or a class for expanded clones.

len: 15; d_gene: NA; abundance: NA; v_gene: TRBV18; j_gene: TRBJ2-5; CDR3aa: CASSSRQTVQETQYF; CDR3nt: TGTGCCAGCTCATCACGACAGACCGTCCAAGAGACCCAGTACTTC
len: 13; d_gene: NA; abundance: few; v_gene: TRBV6-6; j_gene: TRBJ2-5; CDR3aa: CASSPTGPETQYF; CDR3nt: TGTGCCAGCAGTCCTACAGGGCCCGAGACCCAGTACTTC
len: 13; d_gene: NA; abundance: few; v_gene: TRBV20-1; j_gene: TRBJ1-5; CDR3aa: CSAIKGRLQPQHF; CDR3nt: TGCAGTGCTATTAAGGGACGGCTTCAGCCCCAGCATTTT
len: 14; d_gene: NA; abundance: many; v_gene: TRBV6-5; j_gene: TRBJ1-2; CDR3aa: CASSYPGRAGSYTF; CDR3nt: TGTGCCAGCAGTTACCCTGGGAGGGCTGGGAGCTACACCTTC
len: 15; d_gene: NA; abundance: many; v_gene: TRBV12-3/TRBV12-4; j_gene: TRBJ2-3; CDR3aa: CASSYRVSSTDTQYF; CDR3nt: TGTGCCAGCAGTTATCGGGTTAGCAGCACAGATACGCAGTATTTT
len: 15; d_gene: NA; abundance: NA; v_gene: TRBV10-2; j_gene: TRBJ1-3; CDR3aa: CASRSAGSSGNTIYF; CDR3nt: TGCGCCAGCAGGTCGGCAGGGTCTTCCGGAAACACCATATATTTT
len: 16; d_gene: TRBD1; abundance: NA; v_gene: TRBV5-6; j_gene: TRBJ2-6; CDR3aa: CASSFRTGGRANVLTF; CDR3nt: TGTGCCAGCAGCTTCCGAACAGGGGGAAGGGCCAACGTCCTGACTTTC
len: 12; d_gene: NA; abundance: few; v_gene: TRBV7-2; j_gene: TRBJ1-6; CDR3aa: CASSLIPAPLHF; CDR3nt: TGTGCCAGCAGCTTAATTCCAGCACCCCTCCACTTT
len: 16; d_gene: TRBD2; abundance: many; v_gene: TRBV11-2; j_gene: TRBJ2-3; CDR3aa: CASSLFPSGAADTQYF; CDR3nt: TGTGCCAGCAGCTTATTCCCTAGCGGAGCCGCGGATACGCAGTATTTT
len: 18; d_gene: TRBD1; abundance: many; v_gene: TRBV5-1; j_gene: TRBJ1-6; CDR3aa: CASSPSGTGRGEESPLHF; CDR3nt: TGCGCCAGCAGCCCGTCCGGGACAGGGAGAGGCGAGGAATCACCCCTCCACTTT
len: 15; d_gene: NA; abundance: few; v_gene: TRBV20-1; j_gene: TRBJ2-7; CDR3aa: CSARDRVPSRYEQYF; CDR3nt: TGCAGTGCTAGAGATCGGGTCCCCAGTAGGTACGAGCAGTACTTC
len: 14; d_gene: NA; abundance: many; v_gene: TRBV7-8; j_gene: TRBJ2-7; CDR3aa: CASSLGQRSYEQYF; CDR3nt: TGTGCCAGCAGCTTAGGCCAGCGGAGTTACGAGCAGTACTTC
len: 14; d_gene: NA; abundance: NA; v_gene: TRBV25-1; j_gene: TRBJ1-6; CDR3aa: CASSERAEYSPLHF; CDR3nt: TGTGCCAGCAGTGAACGGGCAGAATATTCACCCCTCCACTTT
len: 13; d_gene: NA; abundance: few; v_gene: TRBV20-1; j_gene: TRBJ1-1; CDR3aa: CSARIHPNTEAFF; CDR3nt: TGCAGTGCTAGGATACACCCGAACACTGAAGCTTTCTTT
len: 14; d_gene: NA; abundance: few; v_gene: TRBV6-5; j_gene: TRBJ1-4; CDR3aa: CASSYLGRLEKLFF; CDR3nt: TGTGCCAGCAGTTACTTAGGAAGGCTTGAAAAACTGTTTTTT
len: 14; d_gene: NA; abundance: few; v_gene: TRBV30; j_gene: TRBJ2-5; CDR3aa: CAWKFGQLQETQYF; CDR3nt: TGTGCCTGGAAATTCGGACAGCTTCAAGAGACCCAGTACTTC
len: 14; d_gene: TRBD2; abundance: NA; v_gene: TRBV20-1; j_gene: TRBJ2-5; CDR3aa: CSARLAGGLQTQYF; CDR3nt: TGCAGTGCTAGACTAGCGGGAGGGTTGCAGACCCAGTACTTC
len: 17; d_gene: TRBD2; abundance: NA; v_gene: TRBV7-8; j_gene: TRBJ2-1; CDR3aa: CASISSSGTSRVNEQFF; CDR3nt: TGTGCCAGCATCAGTAGCAGTGGGACTAGTCGCGTGAATGAGCAGTTCTTC
len: 13; d_gene: NA; abundance: few; v_gene: TRBV20-1; j_gene: TRBJ1-6; CDR3aa: CSATNRANSPLHF; CDR3nt: TGCAGTGCTACCAACAGGGCGAATTCACCCCTCCACTTT
len: 14; d_gene: NA; abundance: few; v_gene: TRBV9; j_gene: TRBJ2-2; CDR3aa: CASSVAPKTGELFF; CDR3nt: TGTGCCAGCAGCGTAGCTCCGAAAACCGGGGAGCTGTTTTTT
len: 14; d_gene: TRBD2; abundance: NA; v_gene: TRBV20-1; j_gene: TRBJ2-3; CDR3aa: CSAASGSGADTQYF; CDR3nt: TGCAGTGCTGCTAGCGGGAGCGGGGCAGATACGCAGTATTTT
len: 12; d_gene: NA; abundance: many; v_gene: TRBV20-1; j_gene: TRBJ2-3; CDR3aa: CSAAPQMDTQYF; CDR3nt: TGCAGTGCGGCCCCCCAGATGGATACGCAGTATTTT
len: 14; d_gene: TRBD2; abundance: NA; v_gene: TRBV4-2; j_gene: TRBJ2-7; CDR3aa: CASSQGGGSYEQYF; CDR3nt: TGTGCCAGCAGCCAAGGGGGAGGGTCCTACGAGCAGTACTTC
len: 13; d_gene: TRBD2; abundance: NA; v_gene: TRBV10-3; j_gene: TRBJ2-7; CDR3aa: CAISGSGNSEQYF; CDR3nt: TGTGCCATCAGCGGTAGCGGGAACTCCGAGCAGTACTTC
len: 15; d_gene: TRBD1; abundance: many; v_gene: TRBV6-1; j_gene: TRBJ2-3; CDR3aa: CASSLGQGATDTQYF; CDR3nt: TGTGCCAGCAGTCTGGGACAGGGGGCGACAGATACGCAGTATTTT
len: 13; d_gene: TRBD2; abundance: few; v_gene: TRBV20-1; j_gene: TRBJ2-7; CDR3aa: CSASRGGDYEQYF; CDR3nt: TGCAGTGCTAGCCGGGGAGGGGACTACGAGCAGTACTTC
len: 14; d_gene: TRBD2; abundance: NA; v_gene: TRBV7-2; j_gene: TRBJ2-3; CDR3aa: CASSSLAGRDTQYF; CDR3nt: TGTGCCAGCAGCTCCCTAGCGGGGAGGGATACGCAGTATTTT
len: 15; d_gene: NA; abundance: few; v_gene: TRBV18; j_gene: TRBJ1-4; CDR3aa: CASSPKRQKNEKLFF; CDR3nt: TGTGCCAGCTCACCAAAACGGCAAAAGAATGAAAAACTGTTTTTT
len: 12; d_gene: NA; abundance: NA; v_gene: TRBV6-4; j_gene: TRBJ1-1; CDR3aa: CASSRDATEAFF; CDR3nt: TGTGCCAGCAGTCGAGACGCAACTGAAGCTTTCTTT
len: 13; d_gene: NA; abundance: few; v_gene: TRBV6-5; j_gene: TRBJ2-2; CDR3aa: CASSSVLTGELFF; CDR3nt: TGTGCCAGCAGTTCCGTTCTAACCGGGGAGCTGTTTTTT
len: 14; d_gene: TRBD2; abundance: NA; v_gene: TRBV3-1; j_gene: TRBJ2-7; CDR3aa: CASSLSSGGNEQYF; CDR3nt: TGTGCCAGCAGCCTTTCTAGCGGTGGCAACGAGCAGTACTTC
len: 13; d_gene: TRBD2; abundance: few; v_gene: TRBV20-1; j_gene: TRBJ2-7; CDR3aa: CSASVAGAEEQYF; CDR3nt: TGCAGTGCCTCTGTAGCGGGAGCGGAGGAGCAGTACTTC
len: 16; d_gene: TRBD1; abundance: NA; v_gene: TRBV28; j_gene: TRBJ2-3; CDR3aa: CASSQTGGTRGGTQYF; CDR3nt: TGTGCCAGCAGTCAGACAGGGGGAACTCGAGGGGGAACGCAGTATTTT
len: 12; d_gene: NA; abundance: few; v_gene: TRBV7-8; j_gene: TRBJ1-1; CDR3aa: CASSWERTEAFF; CDR3nt: TGTGCCAGCAGCTGGGAAAGAACTGAAGCTTTCTTT
len: 13; d_gene: NA; abundance: NA; v_gene: TRBV5-1; j_gene: TRBJ1-6; CDR3aa: CASSLTGSSPLHF; CDR3nt: TGCGCCAGCAGCTTAACAGGGAGTTCACCCCTCCACTTT
len: 15; d_gene: TRBD1; abundance: NA; v_gene: TRBV13; j_gene: TRBJ2-7; CDR3aa: CASSLGGTVIGEQYF; CDR3nt: TGTGCCAGCAGCTTAGGGGGGACAGTCATCGGCGAGCAGTACTTC
len: 16; d_gene: TRBD1; abundance: many; v_gene: TRBV5-5; j_gene: TRBJ2-2; CDR3aa: CASSLAQGAHTGELFF; CDR3nt: TGTGCCAGCAGCTTGGCTCAGGGGGCGCATACCGGGGAGCTGTTTTTT
len: 15; d_gene: TRBD1; abundance: NA; v_gene: TRBV6-1; j_gene: TRBJ2-2; CDR3aa: CASTRGDRDTGELFF; CDR3nt: TGTGCCAGCACCCGAGGGGACAGGGACACCGGGGAGCTGTTTTTT
len: 15; d_gene: NA; abundance: NA; v_gene: TRBV30; j_gene: TRBJ2-3; CDR3aa: CAWSPMGGSTDTQYF; CDR3nt: TGTGCCTGGAGCCCCATGGGGGGAAGCACAGATACGCAGTATTTT
len: 15; d_gene: TRBD2; abundance: few; v_gene: TRBV20-1; j_gene: TRBJ2-1; CDR3aa: CSARWTSGRIYEQFF; CDR3nt: TGCAGTGCTAGATGGACTAGCGGGAGAATCTATGAGCAGTTCTTC
len: 13; d_gene: NA; abundance: NA; v_gene: TRBV4-2; j_gene: TRBJ2-5; CDR3aa: CASSQEKWETQYF; CDR3nt: TGTGCCAGCAGCCAAGAAAAGTGGGAGACCCAGTACTTC
len: 15; d_gene: NA; abundance: many; v_gene: TRBV7-8; j_gene: TRBJ1-5; CDR3aa: CASSSTRVSNQPQHF; CDR3nt: TGTGCCAGCAGCAGTACCAGGGTTAGCAATCAGCCCCAGCATTTT
len: 15; d_gene: NA; abundance: NA; v_gene: TRBV5-1; j_gene: TRBJ1-2; CDR3aa: CASSFYQGRDYGYTF; CDR3nt: TGCGCCAGCAGCTTCTACCAAGGGAGGGACTATGGCTACACCTTC
len: 13; d_gene: NA; abundance: few; v_gene: TRBV10-3; j_gene: TRBJ2-1; CDR3aa: CATGIGPYNEQFF; CDR3nt: TGTGCCACCGGGATCGGCCCCTACAATGAGCAGTTCTTC
len: 14; d_gene: NA; abundance: few; v_gene: TRBV6-5; j_gene: TRBJ1-2; CDR3aa: CASSYSGADYGYTF; CDR3nt: TGTGCCAGCAGTTACTCAGGGGCTGACTATGGCTACACCTTC
len: 13; d_gene: NA; abundance: NA; v_gene: TRBV20-1; j_gene: TRBJ1-4; CDR3aa: CSARRATNEKLFF; CDR3nt: TGCAGTGCTAGACGCGCAACTAATGAAAAACTGTTTTTT
len: 18; d_gene: TRBD2; abundance: few; v_gene: TRBV11-2; j_gene: TRBJ2-5; CDR3aa: CASSLGTSGRAGWETQYF; CDR3nt: TGTGCCAGCAGCTTAGGGACTAGCGGGAGGGCCGGTTGGGAGACCCAGTACTTC
len: 14; d_gene: NA; abundance: few; v_gene: TRBV7-3; j_gene: TRBJ2-7; CDR3aa: CASSSQGPDYEQYF; CDR3nt: TGTGCCAGCAGCTCGCAGGGTCCCGACTACGAGCAGTACTTC
len: 14; d_gene: TRBD1; abundance: few; v_gene: TRBV20-1; j_gene: TRBJ2-3; CDR3aa: CSARGTGGLHTQYF; CDR3nt: TGCAGTGCTAGAGGGACAGGGGGCCTACATACGCAGTATTTT
len: 14; d_gene: TRBD2; abundance: few; v_gene: TRBV11-2; j_gene: TRBJ2-7; CDR3aa: CASSLDREGREQYF; CDR3nt: TGTGCCAGCAGCTTAGACCGGGAGGGCCGCGAGCAGTACTTC
len: 13; d_gene: NA; abundance: few; v_gene: TRBV3-1; j_gene: TRBJ2-1; CDR3aa: CASSPLRDNEQFF; CDR3nt: TGTGCCAGCAGCCCCCTGAGGGACAATGAGCAGTTCTTC
len: 16; d_gene: NA; abundance: few; v_gene: TRBV7-2; j_gene: TRBJ1-5; CDR3aa: CASSLFAGTINQPQHF; CDR3nt: TGTGCCAGCAGCTTATTCGCCGGGACCATCAATCAGCCCCAGCATTTT
len: 13; d_gene: NA; abundance: many; v_gene: TRBV29-1; j_gene: TRBJ1-5; CDR3aa: CSVATDSNQPQHF; CDR3nt: TGCAGTGTTGCGACAGATAGCAATCAGCCCCAGCATTTT
len: 14; d_gene: TRBD2; abundance: NA; v_gene: TRBV10-2; j_gene: TRBJ2-5; CDR3aa: CASSSLAGGETQYF; CDR3nt: TGCGCCAGCTCCTCCCTAGCGGGAGGTGAGACCCAGTACTTC
len: 13; d_gene: NA; abundance: NA; v_gene: TRBV6-5; j_gene: TRBJ2-7; CDR3aa: CASSYRATYEQYF; CDR3nt: TGTGCCAGCAGTTACCGGGCTACCTACGAGCAGTACTTC
len: 14; d_gene: TRBD1; abundance: NA; v_gene: TRBV6-5; j_gene: TRBJ1-2; CDR3aa: CASSYSDRVVGYTF; CDR3nt: TGTGCCAGCAGTTATTCGGACAGGGTCGTGGGCTACACCTTC
len: 11; d_gene: NA; abundance: NA; v_gene: TRBV7-7; j_gene: TRBJ2-1; CDR3aa: CAIGTTNEQFF; CDR3nt: TGTGCCATCGGGACGACCAATGAGCAGTTCTTC
len: 14; d_gene: NA; abundance: few; v_gene: TRBV5-1; j_gene: TRBJ2-2; CDR3aa: CASRVQANTGELFF; CDR3nt: TGCGCCAGCAGGGTGCAGGCGAACACCGGGGAGCTGTTTTTT
len: 14; d_gene: NA; abundance: NA; v_gene: TRBV20-1; j_gene: TRBJ2-3; CDR3aa: CSARPFTSTDTQYF; CDR3nt: TGCAGTGCTAGACCGTTTACTAGCACAGATACGCAGTATTTT